This is a list of T cell receptor beta chains from one sample in a study of blood T cell repertoires in COVID-19. Assay: immunoSEQ multiplex PCR; the TCRdb copy retains only in-frame clones and omits some. Of about 110,000 clones in the sample, about 88% were seen once. Sequencing used peripheral blood. These receptors were taken from a woman in her seventies who had recovered from COVID-19. The CDR3 runs from the conserved cysteine through the conserved F or W. Each record gives: V gene, clone size, D gene, J gene, CDR3 DNA, CDR3 protein. D genes are given only for firm matches. Size is omitted from some rows. Given values are once, few, many or a class for expanded clones.

TRBV6-5	once	.	TRBJ2-7	TGTGCCAGCAGACGCTCGGACGGGACCTACGAGCAGTACTTC	CASRRSDGTYEQYF
TRBV27	few	.	TRBJ1-2	TGTGCCACGGGTGGATTCTATGGCTACACCTTC	CATGGFYGYTF
TRBV6-4	.	TRBD2	TRBJ2-1	TGTGCCAGCAGTGAGTTCGGGACTAGCGGTTGGGGAAATGAGCAGTTCTTC	CASSEFGTSGWGNEQFF
TRBV9	.	TRBD1	TRBJ1-2	TGTGCCAGCAGCGACGGACAGGGCTATGGCTACACCTTC	CASSDGQGYGYTF
TRBV19	.	.	TRBJ2-5	TGTGCCAGTAGTCCCTTAATGTACCAAGAGACCCAGTACTTC	CASSPLMYQETQYF
TRBV4-2	.	TRBD1	TRBJ2-7	TGTGCCAGCAGCCTGCACAGGGGGCAGTACGAGCAGTACTTC	CASSLHRGQYEQYF
TRBV9	.	.	TRBJ1-4	TGTGCCAGCAGCGCCGGGGGGGAACTGTTTTTT	CASSAGGELFF
TRBV5-6	.	.	TRBJ2-7	TGTGCCAGCAGCCCCGGCGGGTTGGAGCAGTACTTC	CASSPGGLEQYF
TRBV4-2	.	.	TRBJ2-1	TGTGCCAGCAGCCAAGATTGGGCAGCCTACAATGAGCAGTTCTTC	CASSQDWAAYNEQFF
TRBV10-3	.	.	TRBJ2-7	TGTGCCATCAGTGACCCCCCGCGGGGCTCGGGAGAGCAGTACTTC	CAISDPPRGSGEQYF
TRBV19	.	TRBD1	TRBJ1-2	TGTGCCAGTAGGGCACAGGGGGGGGTTGGCTACACCTTC	CASRAQGGVGYTF
TRBV6-5	.	.	TRBJ1-4	TGTGCCAGCAGTTACTGGGTCGGGGGTGAAAAACTGTTTTTT	CASSYWVGGEKLFF
TRBV27	once	TRBD1	TRBJ1-4	TGTGCCAGCAGTGCCTATCCGGGACAGGGTAATGAAAAACTGTTTTTT	CASSAYPGQGNEKLFF
TRBV10-3	.	TRBD1	TRBJ2-7	TGTGCCATCAGTGAAGGTCGGGACAGGGGTTACGAGCAGTACTTC	CAISEGRDRGYEQYF
TRBV24-1	once	TRBD2	TRBJ2-3	TGTGCCACCAGTTTGGCGGGGGGGGGAGATACGCAGTATTTT	CATSLAGGGDTQYF
TRBV7-2	few	TRBD1	TRBJ1-5	TGTGCCAGCAGCCCCGGGACAGGGGGCGCTTGGGGTAGCAATCAGCCCCAGCATTTT	CASSPGTGGAWGSNQPQHF
TRBV19	.	TRBD2	TRBJ2-3	TGTGCCACTAAGGGACTAGCGGGGGGAGCTGGGGATGGAGATACGCAGTATTTT	CATKGLAGGAGDGDTQYF
TRBV7-8	.	TRBD1	TRBJ1-3	TGTGCCAGCAGCGCTCGACAGGGCGAGGCTGGAAACACCATATATTTT	CASSARQGEAGNTIYF
TRBV28	.	TRBD1	TRBJ1-2	TGTGCCAGCAGTCACGGGACAGGGAACTATGGCTACACCTTC	CASSHGTGNYGYTF
TRBV3-1/TRBV3-2	once	.	TRBJ2-7	TGTGCCAGCAGCCAATCTCCTTCGTGGACAGACGCCTACGAGCAGTACTTC	CASSQSPSWTDAYEQYF
TRBV20-1	once	TRBD2	TRBJ2-7	TGCAGTGCTAGTTGGGCGGGGGTCGAGCAGTACTTC	CSASWAGVEQYF
TRBV20-1	.	.	TRBJ2-4	TGCAGTGCTAGTGAGACTACCTTAAACATTCAGTACTTC	CSASETTLNIQYF
TRBV19	.	TRBD1	TRBJ1-1	TGTGCCAGTAGTACCCCCCCACAGGGGATCACTGAAGCTTTCTTT	CASSTPPQGITEAFF
TRBV21-1	.	.	TRBJ1-2	TGTCCCACGTACACACCTTCTAACTATGGCTACACCTTC	CPTYTPSNYGYTF
TRBV10-3	.	TRBD1	TRBJ2-5	TGTGCCACCTGGGACAGGGGATTTCAAGAGACCCAGTACTTC	CATWDRGFQETQYF
TRBV18	.	TRBD1	TRBJ1-1	TGTGCCAGCTCACCACCGACAGGGGGGAACACTGAAGCTTTCTTT	CASSPPTGGNTEAFF
TRBV11-3	.	.	TRBJ2-5	TGTGCCAGCAGCCCCGACAGTGGGGACTCAGGAGGGGAGACCCAGTACTTC	CASSPDSGDSGGETQYF
TRBV5-1	.	.	TRBJ2-7	TGCGCCAGCACAAGTTGGGGTGCGGGATTACCCTACGAGCAGTACTTC	CASTSWGAGLPYEQYF
TRBV18	.	.	TRBJ1-2	TGTGCCAGCTCACCATCAGAATACCCCAGTGGTGGCTACACCTTC	CASSPSEYPSGGYTF
TRBV5-4	.	TRBD1	TRBJ1-4	TGTGCCAGCAGTCCGACAGGGGATAGAAATGAAAAACTGTTTTTT	CASSPTGDRNEKLFF
TRBV9	.	TRBD1	TRBJ2-6	TGTGCCAGCAGCGTAGCGGGACAGGGGGTCGCTGGGGCCAACGTCCTGACTTTC	CASSVAGQGVAGANVLTF
TRBV18	.	.	TRBJ2-3	TGTGCCAGCTCACCGGATCGGGGAGGTGGAGATACGCAGTATTTT	CASSPDRGGGDTQYF